What follows are 12 T cell receptor beta chains derived from one specimen sequenced in a study of radiotherapy plus CTLA-4 blockade in lung cancer. Assay: immunoSEQ multiplex PCR; the TCRdb copy retains only in-frame clones and omits some. The sample lists about 45,000 clones; 65% to 85% were seen once. This specimen was peripheral blood, taken from a patient treated with radiotherapy plus ipilimumab. The receptors stem from a human donor with non-small cell lung cancer who had stable disease on radiotherapy plus ipilimumab.

This clone was seen once. This CDR3 is CASQEGQVTSVGYTF. The CDR3 DNA is TGTGCCAGCCAGGAGGGACAGGTAACCTCGGTTGGCTACACCTTC. The genes are TRBV18 and TRBJ1-2; 8 nucleotides line up with TRBD1. CDR3 size: 15 residues. The V segment lost 8 bases and the J segment 7 bases; nucleotides outside the gene matches: 15. Germline V lookup: CDR1 KGHSH, CDR2 LQKENI.

The chain recombines TRBV29-1 with TRBJ2-3; D unresolved. The V gene's germline CDR1 is SQVTM and CDR2 ANQGSEA. The CDR3 sequence is 14 residues long. V was shortened by 1 base and J by 4 bases, with 12 bases between the two germline ends. In DNA form, the CDR3 reads TGCAGCGTTGAAGGTTCCCCTGGTGCAGATACGCAGTATTTT. Amino acid sequence: CSVEGSPGADTQYF.

In this sample, this clone turned up once. The chain recombines TRBV20-1 with TRBJ2-5; D gene unclear. The CDR3 consists of 10 residues. Trimming left V 3 bases short and J 2 bases short, with 1 base between. Germline-derived CDR1 and CDR2 are DFQATT and SNEGSKA (reference sequence). The CDR3 protein is CSASQETQYF. In nucleotides, the CDR3 is TGCAGTGCTAGTCAAGAGACCCAGTACTTC.

The rearrangement joins TRBV5-1 to TRBJ1-2, with D tentatively TRBD1 (5 bases). The CDR3 extends over 14 amino acids. With 0 bases removed from V and 6 bases from J, the gap between germline ends came to 12 bases. Germline CDR1 reads SGHRS; CDR2 reads YFSETQ. CDR3 protein: CASSLGSTGDGYTF. The CDR3 DNA reads TGCGCCAGCAGCTTGGGATCAACGGGGGATGGCTACACCTTC.

Only one count was recorded for this clone. This sequence joins TRBV6-1 and TRBJ1-5; 10 positions agree with TRBD1. This CDR3 spans 14 amino acids. Germline CDR1 MNHNS, CDR2 SASEGT. V was clipped by 6 bases and J by 9 bases; unmatched bases: 8. Here the CDR3 reads CASSSGQGLLPQHF. The CDR3 bases are TGTGCCAGCAGCTCGGGACAGGGGCTGTTGCCCCAGCATTTT.

The chain uses TRBV28 and TRBJ1-2; no definite D call. CDR1 is MDHEN and CDR2 is SYDVKM in the germline V gene. The CDR3 runs to 13 residues. Trimming took 2 bases from V and 4 from J, leaving 8 bases between them. CDR3 amino acids: CASSLGTAYGYTF. The CDR3 DNA sequence: TGTGCCAGCAGTTTAGGCACCGCCTATGGCTACACCTTC.

The chain is built from TRBV5-6 and TRBJ1-5; no clear D. The CDR3 is 16 amino acids. The V end was cut by 0 bases, the J end by 4 bases, with 14 bases between. Germline CDR1 reads SGHDT; CDR2 reads YYEEEE. Here the CDR3 DNA reads TGTGCCAGCAGCTTGGAGGGATCGGGGTGGAATCAGCCCCAGCATTTT. Its protein product is CASSLEGSGWNQPQHF.

This clone was detected once. The chain combines TRBV7-8 with TRBJ1-6; a possible D gene is TRBD1 (6 bases). The CDR3 spans 15 residues. Trimming took 3 bases from V and 6 from J, leaving 12 bases between them. The germline V gene has CDR1 SGHVS and CDR2 FQNEAQ. CDR3 sequence (DNA): TGTGCCAGCAGCTTCCGGGACATTCTTAATTCACCCCTCCACTTT. Its translation: CASSFRDILNSPLHF.

The chain uses TRBV20-1 and TRBJ2-7, with D uncertain. Per germline, CDR1 DFQATT and CDR2 SNEGSKA (reference sequence). There are 10 residues in the CDR3. Deletions cut 2 bases from V and 1 base from J, with 0 bases between. CDR3: CSARSYEQYF. The CDR3, as DNA: TGCAGTGCTAGATCCTACGAGCAGTACTTC.

The rearrangement uses TRBV15 and TRBJ2-2; 7 nucleotides agree with TRBD2. V dropped 1 base and J dropped 0; count of bases not matched to a gene: 5. CDR1 LNHNV and CDR2 YYDKDF come from the germline V gene (reference sequence). The CDR3 has 17 residues. CDR3 coding DNA: TGTGCCACCAGCAGAGTCGGCGGGGGTGCGAACACCGGGGAGCTGTTTTTT. Protein product: CATSRVGGGANTGELFF.

The J gene is TRBJ1-5, the V gene TRBV19; D call uncertain. Deletions cut 3 bases from V and 5 bases from J, with 8 bases between. CDR1 and CDR2 from the germline V gene are LNHDA and SQIVND (reference sequence). This CDR3 is built from 13 residues. CDR3 sequence: CASSIGVDQPQHF. For the CDR3, the DNA is TGTGCCAGTAGTATTGGGGTAGATCAGCCCCAGCATTTT.

The DNA for the CDR3 is TGTGCCAGCAGTGAACTCCCGGCGAACTATGGCTACACCTTC. As protein: CASSELPANYGYTF. The chain has TRBV6-4 and TRBJ1-2; D is uncertain. Trimming stripped 3 bases from V and 2 bases from J, with 10 bases between. The CDR3 is 14 residues long. Germline values: CDR1 MRHNA, CDR2 SNTAGT.